This paragraph reports one TCR beta chain. Its target is not known. The data stem from a study of blood T cells in healthy people across ages. In the study overall: Through template switching, about one barcoded beta molecule was captured per two T cells, as measured in model experiments. Study conclusions and caveats: Roughly linear declines in TCR beta diversity per million T cells occurred with age.

Trimming pared 8 bases from V and 12 bases from J, leaving 11 bases between. This CDR3 region has 10 residues. Germline V gives CDR1 KGHSH, CDR2 LQKENI. Staff drew approximately 9.1 milliliters of peripheral blood from each donor. A second PCR, run for roughly 7 to 11 cycles, used a sample-barcoded 5' primer plus a J-beta primer mix. Every sample returned 2.5 million or more CDR3-containing paired-end reads. One entry per CDR3 protein, called by TCRdb with MiXCR from the 5' RACE reads. The repertoire consists of over a million distinct CDR3 sequences, with around 59% occurring once and the leading ten covering over 5%.

This chain connects TRBV18 to TRBJ2-1; D is possibly TRBD1 (5 bases). Sequences were obtained from blood. This sequence originates from a man aged 18-30 years in good health. CDR3 sequence reads: CASQGVGQFF. CDR3 DNA sequence: TGTGCCAGCCAGGGCGTTGGGCAGTTCTTC.